Below, 16 T cell receptor beta chains from the same sample are listed, as sequenced in a study of T cell responses to AZD1222 COVID-19 vaccine (dated by TCRdb to the early 2020s). This specimen's time point label, interpreted: baseline before first vaccination. Libraries were prepared through the immunoSEQ multiplex PCR assay. TCRdb provides this immuneACCESS table in a form limited to in-frame rearrangements. Some clones are lacking; in checked studies, under half of them reflect an unresolved V gene, and why the rest are absent is not known. This sample lists 120,000 or so clones; about 89% were detected once. 25% to 30% of the sample is in the top ten clones. Sequenced material: peripheral blood, taken on day 0 of AZD1222 vaccination. The receptors shown here come from an adult in good health.

The rearrangement joins TRBV20-1 to TRBJ2-3; 9 bases align to TRBD2. The CDR3 extends over 17 amino acids. The trim removed 3 bases at V and 5 bases at J, leaving 15 bases unmatched. Germline V CDR1 and CDR2: DFQATT, SNEGSKA (reference sequence). The CDR3, as DNA: TGCAGTGCTAGTTTGCGGGAGGGTCTGGGTCAAGTAGATACGCAGTATTTT. Encoded protein: CSASLREGLGQVDTQYF.

This chain uses TRBV27 with TRBJ1-3; D is perhaps TRBD1 (6 bases). Trimming left V 6 bases short and J 8 bases short, with 17 bases between. The CDR3 has 14 residues. Germline V gives CDR1 MNHEY, CDR2 SMNVEV (reference sequence). The CDR3, as DNA: TGTGCCAGCAGCCGAGGGGGATATCCGGACACCATATATTTT. Residues: CASSRGGYPDTIYF.

This chain links TRBV12-3 or TRBV12-4 with TRBJ2-3; possibly TRBD2 for D (7 bases). This CDR3 is built from 13 residues. The V end was cut by 6 bases, the J end by 4 bases, with 11 bases between. The CDR3 protein is CASRAGAADTQYF. In DNA form, the CDR3 reads TGTGCCAGCAGGGCGGGGGCTGCAGATACGCAGTATTTT.

The gene calls are TRBV7-9 and TRBJ1-4, with D possibly TRBD1 on 5 matching bases. The V end was cut by 4 bases, the J end by 8 bases, with 14 bases between. CDR3 size: 14 residues. Germline V lookup: CDR1 SEHNR, CDR2 FQNEAQ (reference sequence). The chain's CDR3 is CASSSKTEGEKLFF. DNA for the CDR3: TGTGCCAGCAGCTCCAAGACGGAGGGGGAAAAACTGTTTTTT.

The chain has TRBV12-5 and TRBJ1-2; no clear D. The CDR3 is 12 residues long. Germline values: CDR1 LGHNT, CDR2 FRNRAP. Trimming shortened V by 5 bases and J by 8 bases, and 12 bases separated the two germline ends. The CDR3 reads CASGQEVWGYTF. As DNA, the CDR3 is TGTGCTAGTGGTCAGGAGGTCTGGGGCTACACCTTC.

The chain joins TRBV9 to TRBJ2-6, with no clear D. V dropped 4 bases and J dropped 1 base, with 6 bases sitting between them. Germline V lookup: CDR1 SGDLS, CDR2 YYNGEE. The CDR3 is made up of 14 amino acids. CDR3 sequence: CASSTLSGANVLTF. CDR3 DNA sequence: TGTGCCAGCAGCACTCTATCTGGGGCCAACGTCCTGACTTTC.

This clone was counted once. The chain recombines TRBV5-5 with TRBJ2-4, with TRBD2 identical over 8 bases. V shed 4 bases, J shed 7 bases, and the junction held 7 bases outside the gene matches. CDR1 and CDR2 (germline): SGHKS, YYEKEE (reference sequence). CDR3 size: 14 residues. Here the CDR3 reads CASSLSGDVNIQYF. The DNA for the CDR3 is TGTGCCAGCAGCCTTAGCGGGGACGTGAACATTCAGTACTTC.

The V and J genes are TRBV7-2 and TRBJ2-2, with a weak D call TRBD2 (6 bases). This CDR3 region has 16 residues. CDR1 SGHTA and CDR2 FQGNSA come from the germline V gene. Trimming removed 5 bases at V and 4 bases at J, with 17 bases between. CDR3 sequence: CASSHTIRRGTGELFF. The CDR3 DNA sequence: TGTGCCAGCAGCCATACTATCCGGAGGGGCACCGGGGAGCTGTTTTTT.

This clone was seen once. The chain carries TRBV19 and TRBJ2-1, with D possibly TRBD1 on 5 matching bases. The V end was cut by 8 bases, the J end by 1 base, with 9 bases between. Germline values: CDR1 LNHDA, CDR2 SQIVND (reference sequence). CDR3 length equals 13 residues. The CDR3: CASGAASYNEQFF. CDR3 nucleotides: TGTGCCAGTGGGGCAGCATCCTACAATGAGCAGTTCTTC.

The rearrangement links TRBV7-9 to TRBJ2-2, with no clear D. The CDR3 spans 14 residues. Trimming took 2 bases from V and 3 from J, leaving 7 bases between them. CDR1 is SEHNR, CDR2 FQNEAQ, per germline (reference sequence). The CDR3 DNA reads TGTGCCAGCAGCTTAAACCCCTACACCGGGGAGCTGTTTTTT. Protein product: CASSLNPYTGELFF.

This sequence joins TRBV27 and TRBJ1-1; a weak D match, TRBD1 (5 bases). Looked up from germline, CDR1 is MNHEY and CDR2 is SMNVEV (reference sequence). This CDR3 has 15 residues. The V and J ends lost 0 bases and 4 bases respectively, with 12 bases between them. The CDR3 DNA reads TGTGCCAGCAGTTTATCGCCAGGGTTGGGCACTGAAGCTTTCTTT. It encodes CASSLSPGLGTEAFF.

V is TRBV29-1 and J is TRBJ2-1, with D unclear. With 7 bases removed from V and 0 bases from J, the gap between germline ends came to 13 bases. The CDR3 runs 14 residues. Per the germline V gene, CDR1 is SQVTM and CDR2 is ANQGSEA. CDR3 sequence: CSGSDGYSYNEQFF. CDR3 DNA sequence: TGCAGCGGGAGCGACGGCTACTCCTACAATGAGCAGTTCTTC.

The chain combines TRBV27 with TRBJ1-6, with TRBD1 matching 8 bases. J lost 7 bases, V lost 3 bases, and 8 bases had no gene match. This CDR3 region has 16 residues. CDR1 MNHEY and CDR2 SMNVEV come from the germline V gene (reference sequence). The CDR3 DNA is TGTGCCAGCAGTTTCAGACAGGGGATGAGGAATTCACCCCTCCACTTT. Translated: CASSFRQGMRNSPLHF.

V gene TRBV3-1 (or the pseudogene TRBV3-2) combines with J gene TRBJ2-7; 10 bases agree with TRBD1. The CDR3 totals 13 residues. Germline V gene data show CDR1 as LGHDT and CDR2 as YNNKEL (reference sequence). V dropped 5 bases and J dropped 6; count of bases not matched to a gene: 4. The CDR3 region is CASSSWTGGEQYF. CDR3 coding DNA: TGTGCCAGCAGCTCGTGGACAGGGGGCGAGCAGTACTTC.

The J gene is TRBJ1-5, the V gene TRBV19; D gene unclear. The CDR3 has 15 amino acids. The germline V and J ends were trimmed by 3 bases and 0 bases, with 9 bases remaining between them. Germline V gives CDR1 LNHDA, CDR2 SQIVND (reference sequence). The CDR3 here is CASSISAVSNQPQHF. The CDR3 DNA reads TGTGCCAGTAGTATTTCTGCGGTTAGCAATCAGCCCCAGCATTTT.

The count of this clone is one. This chain links TRBV7-3 with TRBJ1-6; the match to TRBD1 covers 7 bases. This CDR3 comprises 15 residues. Germline-derived CDR1 and CDR2 are SGHTA and FQGTGA. The junction had 6 bases not matched to a gene; V was cut back by 5 bases and J by 5 bases. CDR3 amino acids: CASSPSGTDNSPLHF. CDR3 DNA sequence: TGTGCCAGCAGCCCAAGCGGGACAGATAATTCACCCCTCCACTTT.